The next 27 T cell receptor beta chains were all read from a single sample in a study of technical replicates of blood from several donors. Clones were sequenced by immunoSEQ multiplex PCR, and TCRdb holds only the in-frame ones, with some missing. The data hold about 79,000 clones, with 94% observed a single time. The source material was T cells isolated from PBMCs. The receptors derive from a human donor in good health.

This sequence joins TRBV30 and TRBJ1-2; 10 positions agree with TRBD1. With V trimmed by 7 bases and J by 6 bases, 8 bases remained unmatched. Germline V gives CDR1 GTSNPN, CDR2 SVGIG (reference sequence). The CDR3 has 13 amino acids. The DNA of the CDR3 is TGTGCCTCTGACAGGGGGCGAAAGGATGGCTACACCTTC. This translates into CASDRGRKDGYTF. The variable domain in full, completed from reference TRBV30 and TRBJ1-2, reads SQTIHQWPATLVQPVGSPLSLECTVEGTSNPNLYWYRQAAGRGLQLLFYSVGIGQISSEVPQNLSASRPQDRQFILSSKKLLLSDSGFYLCASDRGRKDGYTFGSGTRLTVV.

CDR3 in amino acids: CASSSAGALSEQYF. In DNA, the CDR3 is TGTGCCAGCAGCTCGGCGGGGGCATTGAGCGAGCAGTACTTC. This chain connects TRBV7-6 to TRBJ2-7; a weak D match, TRBD2 (7 bases). Per the germline V gene, CDR1 is SGHVS and CDR2 is FNYEAQ. V dropped 4 bases and J dropped 6 bases, with 16 bases sitting between them. This CDR3 contains 14 residues.

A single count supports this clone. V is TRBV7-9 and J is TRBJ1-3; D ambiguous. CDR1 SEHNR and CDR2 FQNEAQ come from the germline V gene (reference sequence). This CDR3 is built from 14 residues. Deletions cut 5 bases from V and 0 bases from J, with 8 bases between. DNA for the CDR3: TGTGCCAGCAGCCGAGGAGACTCTGGAAACACCATATATTTT. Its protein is CASSRGDSGNTIYF.

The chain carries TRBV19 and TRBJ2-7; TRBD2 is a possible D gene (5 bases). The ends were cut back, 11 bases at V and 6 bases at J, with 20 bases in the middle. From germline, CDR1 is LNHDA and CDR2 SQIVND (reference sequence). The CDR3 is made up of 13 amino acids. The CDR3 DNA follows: TGTGCCGCCAGTAGTATACGGGGAAGCGAGCAGTACTTC. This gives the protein CAASSIRGSEQYF.

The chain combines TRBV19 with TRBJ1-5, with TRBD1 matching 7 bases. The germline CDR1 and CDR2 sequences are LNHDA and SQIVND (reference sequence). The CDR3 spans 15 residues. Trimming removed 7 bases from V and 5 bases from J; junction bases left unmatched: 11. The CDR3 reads CASTPQGGVYQPQHF. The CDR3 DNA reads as TGTGCCAGTACTCCCCAGGGGGGAGTATATCAGCCCCAGCATTTT.

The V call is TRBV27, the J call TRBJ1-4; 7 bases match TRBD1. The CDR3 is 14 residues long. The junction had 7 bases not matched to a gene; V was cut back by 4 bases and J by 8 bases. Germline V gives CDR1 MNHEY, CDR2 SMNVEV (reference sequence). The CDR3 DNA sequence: TGTGCCAGCAGTTCCACAGGGGTTCAGGAAAAACTGTTTTTT. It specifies CASSSTGVQEKLFF.

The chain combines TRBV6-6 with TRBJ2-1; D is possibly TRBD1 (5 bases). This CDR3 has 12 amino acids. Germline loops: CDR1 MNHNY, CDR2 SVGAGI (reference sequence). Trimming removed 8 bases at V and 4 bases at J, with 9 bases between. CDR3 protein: CASATVYNEQFF. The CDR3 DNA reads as TGTGCCAGCGCGACAGTTTACAATGAGCAGTTCTTC.

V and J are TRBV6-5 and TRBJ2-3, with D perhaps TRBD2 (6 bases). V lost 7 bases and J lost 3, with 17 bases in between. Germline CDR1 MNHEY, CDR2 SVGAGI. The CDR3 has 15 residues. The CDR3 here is CASNPPGGPTDTQYF. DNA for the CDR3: TGTGCCAGCAATCCACCCGGGGGTCCTACAGATACGCAGTATTTT.

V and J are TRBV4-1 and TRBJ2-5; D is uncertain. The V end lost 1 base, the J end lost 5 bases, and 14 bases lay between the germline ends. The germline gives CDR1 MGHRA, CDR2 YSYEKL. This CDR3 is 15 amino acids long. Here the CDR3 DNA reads TGCGCCAGCAGCCAAGTTGGCCTCTCTAGGGAGACCCAGTACTTC. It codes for CASSQVGLSRETQYF.

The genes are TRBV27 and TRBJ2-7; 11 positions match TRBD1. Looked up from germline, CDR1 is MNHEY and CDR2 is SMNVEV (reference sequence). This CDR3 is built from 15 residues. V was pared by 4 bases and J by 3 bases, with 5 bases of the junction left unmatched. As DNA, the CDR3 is TGTGCCAGCAGTTCTCCGGGACAGGGGGACTACGAGCAGTACTTC. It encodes CASSSPGQGDYEQYF.

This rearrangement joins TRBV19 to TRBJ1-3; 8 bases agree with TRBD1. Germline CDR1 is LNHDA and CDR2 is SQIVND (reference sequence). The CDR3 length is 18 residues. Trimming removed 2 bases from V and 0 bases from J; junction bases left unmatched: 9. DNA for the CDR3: TGTGCCAGTAGTATATACAGGGGGTGGCTGAGCTCTGGAAACACCATATATTTT. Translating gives CASSIYRGWLSSGNTIYF.

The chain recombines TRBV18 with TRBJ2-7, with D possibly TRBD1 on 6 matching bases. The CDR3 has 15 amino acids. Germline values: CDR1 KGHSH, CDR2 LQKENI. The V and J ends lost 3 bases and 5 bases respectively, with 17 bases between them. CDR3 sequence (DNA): TGTGCCAGCTCACCCCCGACAGGATCCAGAAACGAGCAGTACTTC. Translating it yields CASSPPTGSRNEQYF.

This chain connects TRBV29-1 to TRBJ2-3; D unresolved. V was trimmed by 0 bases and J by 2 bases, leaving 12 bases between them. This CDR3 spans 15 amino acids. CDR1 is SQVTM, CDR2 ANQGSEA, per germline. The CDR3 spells CSVEDLVITTDTQYF. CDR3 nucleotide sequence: TGCAGCGTTGAAGATCTAGTAATTACCACAGATACGCAGTATTTT.

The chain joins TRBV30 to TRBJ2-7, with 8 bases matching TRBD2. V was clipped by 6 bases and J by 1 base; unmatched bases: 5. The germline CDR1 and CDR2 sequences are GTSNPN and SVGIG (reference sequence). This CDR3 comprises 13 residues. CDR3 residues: CACGLALSYEQYF. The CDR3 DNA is TGTGCCTGTGGACTAGCCTTATCCTACGAGCAGTACTTC.

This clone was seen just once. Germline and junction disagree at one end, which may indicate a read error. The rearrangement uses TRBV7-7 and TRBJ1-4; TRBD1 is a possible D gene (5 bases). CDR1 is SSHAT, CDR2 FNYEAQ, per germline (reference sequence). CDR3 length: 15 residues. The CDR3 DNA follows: TGTGCTAGCAGCCCGGGGGGGTCACGGGGGGAAAAACTGTTTTTT. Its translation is CASSPGGSRGEKLFF. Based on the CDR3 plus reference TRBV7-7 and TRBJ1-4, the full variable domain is GAGVSQSPRYKVTKRGQDVTLRCDPISSHATLYWYQQALGQGPEFLTYFNYEAQPDKSGLPSDRFSAERPEGSISTLTIQRTEQRDSAMYRCASSPGGSRGEKLFFGSGTQLSVL.

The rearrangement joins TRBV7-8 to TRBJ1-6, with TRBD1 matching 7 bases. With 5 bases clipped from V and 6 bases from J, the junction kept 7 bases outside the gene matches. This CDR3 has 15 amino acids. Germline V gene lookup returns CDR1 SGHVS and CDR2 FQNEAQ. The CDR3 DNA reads TGTGCCAGCAGCCTTGACAGGGACCCTAATTCACCCCTCCACTTT. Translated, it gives CASSLDRDPNSPLHF.

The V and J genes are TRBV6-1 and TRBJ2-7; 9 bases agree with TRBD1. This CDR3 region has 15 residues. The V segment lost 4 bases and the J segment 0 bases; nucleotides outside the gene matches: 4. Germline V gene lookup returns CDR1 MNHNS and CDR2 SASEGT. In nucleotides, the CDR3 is TGTGCCAGCAGTGGGGGGACAGGGATCTCCTACGAGCAGTACTTC. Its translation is CASSGGTGISYEQYF.

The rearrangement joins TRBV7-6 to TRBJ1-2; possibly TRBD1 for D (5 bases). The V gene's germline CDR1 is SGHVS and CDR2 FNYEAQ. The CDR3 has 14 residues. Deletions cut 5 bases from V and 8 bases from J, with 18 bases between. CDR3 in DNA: TGTGCCAGCAGCCTTGACAGTGGCGGGGGAGGCTACACCTTC. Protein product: CASSLDSGGGGYTF.

This chain's CDR3 is CASSDVGRAFGELFF. CDR3 bases: TGTGCCAGCAGTGACGTTGGCAGGGCATTCGGGGAGCTGTTTTTT. V is TRBV6-4 and J is TRBJ2-2, with D perhaps matching TRBD1 (5 bases). The CDR3 is 15 residues long. Germline loops: CDR1 MRHNA, CDR2 SNTAGT. The ends were cut back, 2 bases at V and 7 bases at J, with 14 bases in the middle.

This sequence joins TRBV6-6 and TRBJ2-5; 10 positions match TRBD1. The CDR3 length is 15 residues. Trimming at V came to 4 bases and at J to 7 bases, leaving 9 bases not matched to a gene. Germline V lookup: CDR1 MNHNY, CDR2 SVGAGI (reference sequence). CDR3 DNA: TGTGCCAGCAGTTCACCGGGACAGGGGAAGGGGACCCAGTACTTC. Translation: CASSSPGQGKGTQYF.

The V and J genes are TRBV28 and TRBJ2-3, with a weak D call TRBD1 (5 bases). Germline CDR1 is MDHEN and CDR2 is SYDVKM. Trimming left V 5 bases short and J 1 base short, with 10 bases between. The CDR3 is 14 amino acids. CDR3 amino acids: CASSIRERTDTQYF. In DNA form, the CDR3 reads TGTGCCAGCAGTATCAGGGAACGCACAGATACGCAGTATTTT.

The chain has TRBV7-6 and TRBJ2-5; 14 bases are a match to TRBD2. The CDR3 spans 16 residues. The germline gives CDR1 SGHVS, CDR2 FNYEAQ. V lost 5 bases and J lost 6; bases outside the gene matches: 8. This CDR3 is CASSPSGTSGRKTQYF. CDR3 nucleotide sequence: TGTGCCAGCAGCCCATCCGGGACTAGCGGGAGAAAGACCCAGTACTTC.

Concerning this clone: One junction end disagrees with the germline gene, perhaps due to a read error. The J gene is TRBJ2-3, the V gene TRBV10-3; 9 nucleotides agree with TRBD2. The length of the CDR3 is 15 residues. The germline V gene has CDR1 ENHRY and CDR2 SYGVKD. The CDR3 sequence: CAIRELAGDTDTQYF. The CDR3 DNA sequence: TGTGCCATCAGAGAGTTAGCGGGGGACACAGATACGCAGTATTTT.

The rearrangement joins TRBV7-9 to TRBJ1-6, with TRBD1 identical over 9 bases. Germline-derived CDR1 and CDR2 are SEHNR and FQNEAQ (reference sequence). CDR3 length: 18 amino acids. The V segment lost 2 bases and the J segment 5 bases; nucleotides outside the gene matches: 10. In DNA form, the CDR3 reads TGTGCCAGCAGCTTATCCCGGGACAGGGTACGAGATAATTCACCCCTCCACTTT. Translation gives CASSLSRDRVRDNSPLHF.

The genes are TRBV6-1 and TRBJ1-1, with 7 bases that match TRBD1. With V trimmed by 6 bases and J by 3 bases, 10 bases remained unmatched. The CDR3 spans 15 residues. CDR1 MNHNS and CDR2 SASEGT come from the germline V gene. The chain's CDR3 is CASRIVWTGYTEAFF. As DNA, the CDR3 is TGTGCCAGCAGGATCGTTTGGACAGGATACACTGAAGCTTTCTTT.

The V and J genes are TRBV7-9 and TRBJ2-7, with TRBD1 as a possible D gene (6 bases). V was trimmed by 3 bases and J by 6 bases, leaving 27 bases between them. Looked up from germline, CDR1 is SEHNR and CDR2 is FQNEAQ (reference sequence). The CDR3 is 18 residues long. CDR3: CASSFDRSRILPRAEQYF. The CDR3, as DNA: TGTGCCAGCAGCTTTGACAGGTCCAGGATCCTCCCCCGCGCCGAGCAGTACTTC.

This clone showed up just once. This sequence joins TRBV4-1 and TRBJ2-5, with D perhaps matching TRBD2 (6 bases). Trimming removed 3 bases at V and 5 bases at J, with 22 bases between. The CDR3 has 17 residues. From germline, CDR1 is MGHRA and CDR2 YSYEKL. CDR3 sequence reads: CASSQRGGAGIEETQYF. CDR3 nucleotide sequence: TGCGCCAGCAGCCAGAGGGGCGGGGCCGGGATCGAGGAGACCCAGTACTTC.